The 29 T cell receptor beta chains below come from one sample, sequenced in a study of blood T cell repertoires in COVID-19. The method was immunoSEQ multiplex PCR; TCRdb's version includes in-frame clones alone and lacks a portion of them. The sample lists fewer than 70,000 clones; 65% to 90% were seen once. The specimen was peripheral blood. These receptors were collected from a man in his fifties or sixties with acute or convalescent COVID-19.

The V call is TRBV19, the J call TRBJ2-2; D is undetermined. CDR3 length: 14 residues. Per germline, CDR1 LNHDA and CDR2 SQIVND (reference sequence). The germline V and J ends were trimmed by 2 bases and 2 bases, with 6 bases remaining between them. The CDR3 nucleotides are TGTGCCAGTAGTATAACAGATAACACCGGGGAGCTGTTTTTT. Protein sequence: CASSITDNTGELFF. Looking up the rest from reference TRBV19 and TRBJ2-2 gives the full variable domain: DGGITQSPKYLFRKEGQNVTLSCEQNLNHDAMYWYRQDPGQGLRLIYYSQIVNDFQKGDIAEGYSVSREKKESFPLTVTSAQKNPTAFYLCASSITDNTGELFFGEGSRLTVL.

J is TRBJ2-5 and V is TRBV27; no definite D call. The CDR3 has 12 residues. V lost 7 bases and J lost 3, with 9 bases in between. The germline V gene has CDR1 MNHEY and CDR2 SMNVEV (reference sequence). This chain's CDR3 is CASIVRKETQYF. The CDR3 nucleotides read TGTGCCAGCATCGTCAGGAAAGAGACCCAGTACTTC.

The rearrangement uses TRBV5-1 and TRBJ2-6; 7 bases align to TRBD1. The CDR3 totals 16 residues. The V segment lost 0 bases and the J segment 1 base; nucleotides outside the gene matches: 1. Germline V gives CDR1 SGHRS, CDR2 YFSETQ. DNA for the CDR3: TGCGCCAGCAGCTTGGTACAGGGGTCTGGGGCCAACGTCCTGACTTTC. Its translation is CASSLVQGSGANVLTF. The full variable domain, with the rest looked up from reference TRBV5-1 and TRBJ2-6, is KAGVTQTPRYLIKTRGQQVTLSCSPISGHRSVSWYQQTPGQGLQFLFEYFSETQRNKGNFPGRFSGRQFSNSRSEMNVSTLELGDSALYLCASSLVQGSGANVLTFGAGSRLTVL.

In its sample, this clone was seen a few times. This chain connects TRBV10-3 to TRBJ2-7; 7 positions match TRBD1. The CDR3 length is 14 residues. Germline CDR1 is ENHRY and CDR2 is SYGVKD. Germline trimming cut 2 bases from V and 3 bases from J; bases unmatched to any gene: 4. The CDR3 reads CAISETGANYEQYV. The CDR3 DNA sequence: TGTGCCATCAGTGAGACAGGGGCGAACTACGAGCAGTACGTC.

This chain connects TRBV6-5 to TRBJ1-3; D not resolved. Trimming left V 6 bases short and J 0 bases short, with 12 bases between. Germline-derived CDR1 and CDR2 are MNHEY and SVGAGI. The CDR3 contains 15 residues. CDR3 sequence: CASRLNDYSGNTIYF. CDR3 nucleotides: TGTGCCAGCAGATTAAACGACTACTCTGGAAACACCATATATTTT.

The chain combines TRBV24-1 with TRBJ1-2; 9 bases are shared with TRBD1. With 7 bases clipped from V and 7 bases from J, the junction kept 6 bases outside the gene matches. Per germline, CDR1 KGHDR and CDR2 SFDVKD. The CDR3 loop spans 13 amino acids. The CDR3 reads CATSLGDRAGYTF. The CDR3 coding sequence is TGTGCCACCAGCCTCGGGGACAGGGCTGGCTACACCTTC.

V gene TRBV20-1 combines with J gene TRBJ2-3; TRBD2 matches at 8 bases. The CDR3 is 14 residues long. Germline lookup yields CDR1 DFQATT and CDR2 SNEGSKA (reference sequence). The V gene end was trimmed by 3 bases and the J gene end by 1 base; junction bases not matched to a gene: 3. The DNA of the CDR3 is TGCAGTGCTAGTGCGGGGGGCGGCACAGATACGCAGTATTTT. The encoded protein is CSASAGGGTDTQYF.

This chain links TRBV18 with TRBJ1-2, with 7 nucleotides matching TRBD1. J was trimmed by 4 bases and V by 3 bases; bases with no gene match: 5. The V gene's germline CDR1 is KGHSH and CDR2 LQKENI. The CDR3 has 14 amino acids. The CDR3 DNA follows: TGTGCCAGCTCACCCGACAGGGCGCCCTATGGCTACACCTTC. It is translated as CASSPDRAPYGYTF.

This clone was seen a single time. The chain links TRBV30 to TRBJ2-5, with D possibly TRBD2 on 6 matching bases. CDR1 is GTSNPN and CDR2 is SVGIG in the germline V gene (reference sequence). Trimming shortened V by 2 bases and J by 5 bases, and 21 bases separated the two germline ends. This CDR3 has 16 residues. CDR3 nucleotides: TGTGCCTGGAGTCGGGTCGGGCGGAGGGATCGGGAGACCCAGTACTTC. Protein: CAWSRVGRRDRETQYF.

CDR3 protein: CASSERQTNYGYTF. The CDR3 DNA is TGTGCCAGCAGCGAAAGACAGACTAACTATGGCTACACCTTC. V is TRBV5-4 and J is TRBJ1-2; D is perhaps TRBD1 (5 bases). V was cut by 4 bases and J by 0 bases, with 10 bases left in between. The CDR3 is 14 amino acids. Germline loops: CDR1 SGHNT, CDR2 YYREEE (reference sequence).

This clone was found once. The chain combines TRBV4-2 with TRBJ1-5; 9 bases agree with TRBD1. Trimming cost V 1 base and J 4 bases; bases outside gene matches: 2. The CDR3 runs 15 residues. The germline V gene encodes CDR1 LGHNA and CDR2 YNFKEQ. The CDR3 loop reads CASSQGGQGNQPQHF. DNA for the CDR3: TGTGCCAGCAGCCAAGGAGGACAGGGGAATCAGCCCCAGCATTTT.

This clone turned up a few times. The CDR3 region is CASSIPTGGSSYEQYV. CDR3 bases: TGTGCCAGTAGTATACCGACAGGGGGTTCCTCCTACGAGCAGTACGTC. The rearrangement joins TRBV19 to TRBJ2-7; TRBD1 aligns across 9 bases. CDR3 length: 16 residues. Trimming cost V 2 bases and J 0 bases; bases outside gene matches: 5. Looked up from germline, CDR1 is LNHDA and CDR2 is SQIVND (reference sequence).

The chain links TRBV9 to TRBJ2-1; D perhaps matches TRBD1 (6 bases). The CDR3 is made up of 15 amino acids. Trimming took off 0 bases at V and 2 bases at J, with 9 bases between the two ends. Germline V gene sequence: CDR1 SGDLS, CDR2 YYNGEE. DNA for the CDR3: TGTGCCAGCAGCGTAGAGGGACACCCCTACAATGAGCAGTTCTTC. Translation: CASSVEGHPYNEQFF.

The chain links TRBV5-1 to TRBJ2-3, with 11 bases that match TRBD2. Germline loops: CDR1 SGHRS, CDR2 YFSETQ. The CDR3 extends over 16 amino acids. With V trimmed by 2 bases and J by 0 bases, 2 bases remained unmatched. The CDR3 loop is CASSFSGGASTDTQYF. Written as DNA, the CDR3 is TGCGCCAGCAGCTTTAGCGGGGGGGCCAGCACAGATACGCAGTATTTT.

The count of this clone is one. V gene TRBV7-2 combines with J gene TRBJ1-1; D may be TRBD1 (6 bases). The CDR3 is made up of 14 amino acids. Trimming cost V 5 bases and J 0 bases, with 10 bases left between them. Germline CDR1 SGHTA, CDR2 FQGNSA. CDR3 sequence: CASSRRQVNTEAFF. Written as DNA, the CDR3 is TGTGCCAGCAGCCGTCGACAGGTGAACACTGAAGCTTTCTTT.

The chain combines TRBV6-5 with TRBJ1-2; TRBD1 aligns across 8 bases. The CDR3 runs to 13 residues. Germline values: CDR1 MNHEY, CDR2 SVGAGI. V shed 6 bases, J shed 8 bases, and the junction held 8 bases outside the gene matches. The CDR3 DNA reads as TGTGCCAGCAGAGACGGACAGGGAAGGGGCTACACCTTC. Its translation is CASRDGQGRGYTF.

In regard to this clone: The sample carries other DNA sequences with the same CDR3. The chain carries TRBV19 and TRBJ2-1, with D possibly matching TRBD1 (6 bases). Germline V gene lookup returns CDR1 LNHDA and CDR2 SQIVND (reference sequence). V lost 7 bases and J lost 4, with 8 bases in between. The CDR3 has 12 residues. Here the CDR3 DNA reads TGTGCCAGTAAGGGGGTTTACAATGAGCAGTTCTTC. This encodes CASKGVYNEQFF.

For the CDR3, the DNA is TGTGCCAGCAGTGACAAGCGAATGGGAGAGACCCAGTACTTC. Residues: CASSDKRMGETQYF. The J gene is TRBJ2-5, the V gene TRBV2; D is unclear. The V and J ends lost 3 bases and 4 bases respectively, with 12 bases between them. This CDR3 has 14 residues. Germline V gene data show CDR1 as SNHLY and CDR2 as FYNNEI.

This rearrangement joins TRBV4-2 to TRBJ2-5; the match to TRBD2 covers 11 bases. Losses at the gene ends were 1 base for V and 5 bases for J; bases not matched to a gene: 9. The CDR3 runs to 17 residues. Germline V gives CDR1 LGHNA, CDR2 YNFKEQ. The chain's CDR3 is CASSQGNLAGGGETQYF. The CDR3 DNA reads as TGTGCCAGCAGCCAAGGAAATCTAGCGGGGGGCGGGGAGACCCAGTACTTC.

V gene TRBV11-2 combines with J gene TRBJ1-6, with unresolved D. The CDR3 is 13 amino acids. Germline values: CDR1 SGHAT, CDR2 FQNNGV. V was pared by 5 bases and J by 15 bases, with 17 bases between. The CDR3 reads CASSPRGADDLHF. The DNA of the CDR3 is TGTGCCAGCAGCCCCCGGGGAGCCGATGACCTCCACTTT.

The chain employs TRBV19 and TRBJ2-1, with D hard to call. The V gene lost 5 bases and the J gene lost 2 bases, with 7 bases spanning the gap. The germline gives CDR1 LNHDA, CDR2 SQIVND (reference sequence). CDR3 length: 13 residues. CDR3 DNA sequence: TGTGCCAGTAGTGCGGTCCCCTACAATGAGCAGTTCTTC. Protein sequence: CASSAVPYNEQFF.

The V and J genes are TRBV18 and TRBJ1-3; 8 positions agree with TRBD1. V lost 3 bases and J lost 6; bases outside the gene matches: 7. The germline V gene encodes CDR1 KGHSH and CDR2 LQKENI. The CDR3 length is 15 residues. The CDR3 bases are TGTGCCAGCTCACCTACGGGACAGGCGGTAAACACCATATATTTT. Amino acid sequence: CASSPTGQAVNTIYF. The full variable domain, in which reference TRBV18 and TRBJ1-3 provide the parts outside the CDR3, is NAGVMQNPRHLVRRRGQEARLRCSPMKGHSHVYWYRQLPEEGLKFMVYLQKENIIDESGMPKERFSAEFPKEGPSILRIQQVVRGDSAAYFCASSPTGQAVNTIYFGEGSWLTVV.

This clone appeared a single time. This rearrangement joins TRBV15 to TRBJ1-1; D gene ambiguous. From germline, CDR1 is LNHNV and CDR2 YYDKDF (reference sequence). The CDR3 is 14 amino acids. The germline V and J ends were trimmed by 1 base and 3 bases, with 9 bases remaining between them. The CDR3 region is CATSRVAGDTEAFF. The CDR3 DNA reads TGTGCCACCAGCAGAGTGGCAGGCGACACTGAAGCTTTCTTT.

V and J are TRBV6-5 and TRBJ1-2; tentative D call: TRBD1 (5 bases). The CDR3 covers 13 residues. Trimming cost V 6 bases and J 3 bases, with 11 bases left between them. Germline V lookup: CDR1 MNHEY, CDR2 SVGAGI. CDR3: CASSSWGDYGYTF. CDR3 nucleotides: TGTGCCAGCAGCTCATGGGGGGACTATGGCTACACCTTC.

This sequence joins TRBV7-3 and TRBJ2-5, with 7 bases aligning to TRBD2. Germline lookup yields CDR1 SGHTA and CDR2 FQGTGA. Trimming took 2 bases from V and 5 from J; bases not matched to a gene: 5. The CDR3 has 14 amino acids. The CDR3 DNA is TGTGCCAGCAGCTTATCCAGCGGGGCGGAGACCCAGTACTTC. Translating gives CASSLSSGAETQYF.

The rearrangement links TRBV9 to TRBJ2-2, with D uncertain. Looked up from germline, CDR1 is SGDLS and CDR2 is YYNGEE. Trimming took off 0 bases at V and 7 bases at J, with 7 bases between the two ends. CDR3 length equals 13 residues. CDR3 region: CASSVAVNGELFF. The CDR3 DNA reads as TGTGCCAGCAGCGTAGCCGTTAACGGGGAGCTGTTTTTT.

The chain uses TRBV7-2 and TRBJ2-3; perhaps TRBD2 as D (5 bases). The CDR3 runs 17 residues. The V end was cut by 4 bases, the J end by 0 bases, with 17 bases between. From germline, CDR1 is SGHTA and CDR2 FQGNSA. The CDR3 sequence: CASSWERDRRSTDTQYF. The CDR3 DNA follows: TGTGCCAGCAGCTGGGAGCGTGACCGGAGAAGCACAGATACGCAGTATTTT.

The chain carries TRBV28 and TRBJ2-7; TRBD1 matches at 10 bases. The germline CDR1 and CDR2 sequences are MDHEN and SYDVKM. This CDR3 spans 15 amino acids. Losses at the gene ends were 7 bases for V and 6 bases for J; bases not matched to a gene: 12. The DNA of the CDR3 is TGTGCCAGCAATTTTGCTGGGACAGGGGTTGTCGAGCAGTACTTC. Translating it yields CASNFAGTGVVEQYF. The complete variable domain, with remaining parts taken from reference TRBV28 and TRBJ2-7, reads DVKVTQSSRYLVKRTGEKVFLECVQDMDHENMFWYRQDPGLGLRLIYFSYDVKMKEKGDIPEGYSVSREKKERFSLILESASTNQTSMYLCASNFAGTGVVEQYFGPGTRLTVT.

This chain links TRBV2 with TRBJ1-4; D is undetermined. Per germline, CDR1 SNHLY and CDR2 FYNNEI. The CDR3 runs to 13 residues. The ends were cut back, 5 bases at V and 5 bases at J, with 9 bases in the middle. The CDR3, as DNA: TGTGCCAGCAGTCGAACAGAAAATGAAAAACTGTTTTTT. Protein product: CASSRTENEKLFF.